Listed below are T cell receptor beta chains from one sample, sequenced in a study of early T cells in non-severe SARS-CoV-2 infection. MiXCR, applied by TCRdb to the 5' RACE reads, yields one record per CDR3 protein. This table holds 25,000 to 35,000 distinct CDR3 sequences, approximately 7% found once. The sequenced sample consisted of whole blood. The receptors here all came from an adult who was a healthcare worker with PCR-confirmed SARS-CoV-2 infection or an uninfected control (not recorded which). The CDR3 runs from the conserved cysteine through the conserved F or W. Size values are once, few and many counts, or a class for expanded clones, and some rows have none.

clone_size: many; j_call: TRBJ2-1; v_call: TRBV14; cdr3_aa: CASSGRASNEQFF
clone_size: many; j_call: TRBJ1-5; v_call: TRBV25-1; cdr3_aa: CASSDYSNQPQHF
clone_size: few; j_call: TRBJ2-7; v_call: TRBV6-2/TRBV6-3; cdr3_aa: CASSWGQSSYEQYF
clone_size: .; j_call: TRBJ2-3; v_call: TRBV12-3/TRBV12-4; cdr3_aa: CASSPGTSGSTDTQYF
clone_size: few; j_call: TRBJ2-1; v_call: TRBV4-2; cdr3_aa: CASSQGKGRGYNEQFF
clone_size: .; j_call: TRBJ2-1; v_call: TRBV14; cdr3_aa: CASSQGTDGDYNEQFF
clone_size: many; j_call: TRBJ1-2; v_call: TRBV19; cdr3_aa: CASSIPRASGYTF
clone_size: many; j_call: TRBJ1-5; v_call: TRBV29-1; cdr3_aa: CSVGQGYHQPQHF
clone_size: many; j_call: TRBJ1-3; v_call: TRBV20-1; cdr3_aa: CSARDGAGNTIYF
clone_size: many; j_call: TRBJ1-1; v_call: TRBV19; cdr3_aa: CASSLGGWMTEAFF
clone_size: many; j_call: TRBJ2-1; v_call: TRBV7-9; cdr3_aa: CASSPTKGTGDNEQFF
clone_size: many; j_call: TRBJ2-1; v_call: TRBV11-2; cdr3_aa: CASSLEVSSYNEQFF
clone_size: many; j_call: TRBJ1-2; v_call: TRBV12-3/TRBV12-4; cdr3_aa: CASSPGANYGYTF
clone_size: .; j_call: TRBJ2-7; v_call: TRBV4-1; cdr3_aa: CASSQDEGALPYEQYF
clone_size: many; j_call: TRBJ1-6; v_call: TRBV7-9; cdr3_aa: CASSPGGSGDSPLHF
clone_size: many; j_call: TRBJ2-3; v_call: TRBV5-1; cdr3_aa: CASSLKAGETDTQYF
clone_size: many; j_call: TRBJ1-5; v_call: TRBV30; cdr3_aa: CAWSVQGVQPQHF
clone_size: many; j_call: TRBJ2-7; v_call: TRBV6-5; cdr3_aa: CASSPPGGSYGEQYF
clone_size: many; j_call: TRBJ2-3; v_call: TRBV7-7; cdr3_aa: CASSFSSDTDTQYF
clone_size: few; j_call: TRBJ1-1; v_call: TRBV7-2; cdr3_aa: CASSLVRGDTEAFF
clone_size: .; j_call: TRBJ2-7; v_call: TRBV9; cdr3_aa: CASSVAGGPYEQYF
clone_size: many; j_call: TRBJ2-1; v_call: TRBV4-2; cdr3_aa: CASSQDGRGEQFF
clone_size: many; j_call: TRBJ2-1; v_call: TRBV7-3; cdr3_aa: CASSLGSGTPEQFF
clone_size: many; j_call: TRBJ2-5; v_call: TRBV30; cdr3_aa: CAWSRREQETQYF
clone_size: many; j_call: TRBJ1-1; v_call: TRBV5-1; cdr3_aa: CASSSVPGQVSEAFF
clone_size: many; j_call: TRBJ2-7; v_call: TRBV18; cdr3_aa: CASSQRQGPYEQYF